This T cell receptor (beta chain) was documented in a study of T cell clones after liver transplantation. Study-level information: TCRbeta sequencing after a pre-transplant mixed lymphocyte reaction identified graft-donor-reactive clones, later tracked in post-transplant blood. Study conclusions and caveats: Post-transplant, graft-donor-reactive CD4 TCRbeta sequences in blood dropped significantly in 5 of 8 subjects. Low donor cell numbers restricted donor-reactive repertoire measurement in two subjects.

The germline gives CDR1 MNHEY, CDR2 SMNVEV (reference sequence). The CDR3 extends over 15 amino acids. J was trimmed by 2 bases and V by 6 bases; bases with no gene match: 2. Method: immunoSEQ multiplex PCR; TCRdb's copy keeps in-frame clones and lacks some. The sample consists of tens of thousands of clones, under 90% of them appearing once. In the case of this clone: Its target is not known.

The sample consisted of CD4+ T cells from blood, taken around 50 months after liver transplant. The source is a human patient who received a liver transplant. Some T cells may have originated in the graft donor. V and J are TRBV27 and TRBJ2-1; TRBD2 agrees at 12 bases. The CDR3 here is CASRGLAGPYNEQFF. The CDR3 region has the DNA TGTGCCAGCAGGGGACTAGCGGGTCCCTACAATGAGCAGTTCTTC.